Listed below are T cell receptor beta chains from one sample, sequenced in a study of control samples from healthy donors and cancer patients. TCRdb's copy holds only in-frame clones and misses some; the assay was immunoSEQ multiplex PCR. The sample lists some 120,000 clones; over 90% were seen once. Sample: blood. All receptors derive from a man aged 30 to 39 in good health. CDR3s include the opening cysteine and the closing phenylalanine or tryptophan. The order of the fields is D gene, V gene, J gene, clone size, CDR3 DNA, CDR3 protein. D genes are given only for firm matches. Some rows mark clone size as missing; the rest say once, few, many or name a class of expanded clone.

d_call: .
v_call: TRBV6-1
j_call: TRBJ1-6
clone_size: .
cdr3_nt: TGTGCCAGCAGTGAAGATCGAGGGACAACGTATAATTCACCCCTCCACTTT
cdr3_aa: CASSEDRGTTYNSPLHF

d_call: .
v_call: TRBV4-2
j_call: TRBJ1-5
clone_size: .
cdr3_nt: TGTGCCAGCAGCCAAGGGGACGGGACAACCAATCAGCCCCAGCATTTT
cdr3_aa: CASSQGDGTTNQPQHF

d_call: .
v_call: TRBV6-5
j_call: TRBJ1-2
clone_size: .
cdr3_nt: TGTGCCAGCACCGTAGCCCCTTGGAGCTATGGCTACACCTTC
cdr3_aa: CASTVAPWSYGYTF

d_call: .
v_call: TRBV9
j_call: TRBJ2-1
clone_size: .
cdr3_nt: TGTGCCAGCAGCGTAGGAGGCCTTGATGAGCAGTTCTTC
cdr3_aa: CASSVGGLDEQFF

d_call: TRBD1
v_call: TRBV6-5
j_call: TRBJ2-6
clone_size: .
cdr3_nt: TGTGCCAGCAGTTACTCGACAGGGAGTGGGGCCAACGTCCTGACTTTC
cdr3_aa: CASSYSTGSGANVLTF

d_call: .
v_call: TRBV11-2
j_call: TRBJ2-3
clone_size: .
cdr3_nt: TGTGCCAGCAGTCCTAGAGCAGGATTAAGTTTCGATGGCGCAGATACGCAGTATTTT
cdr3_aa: CASSPRAGLSFDGADTQYF

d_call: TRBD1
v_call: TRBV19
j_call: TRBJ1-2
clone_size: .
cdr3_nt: TGTGCCAGTAGACGACAGGGGATCGGTAACTATGGCTACACCTTC
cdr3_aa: CASRRQGIGNYGYTF

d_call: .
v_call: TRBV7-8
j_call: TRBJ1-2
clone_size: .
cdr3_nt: TGTGCCAGCAGCCCCTCTCGTAACTATGGCTACACCTTC
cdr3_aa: CASSPSRNYGYTF

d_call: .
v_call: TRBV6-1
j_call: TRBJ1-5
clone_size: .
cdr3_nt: TGTGCCAGCAGTGAACAGGCAAATCAGCCCCAGCATTTT
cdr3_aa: CASSEQANQPQHF

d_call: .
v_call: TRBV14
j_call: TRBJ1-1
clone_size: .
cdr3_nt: TGTGCCAGCAGCCAGGTACAGGCGGGGAGACTGATGGGAGCTTTCTTT
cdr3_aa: CASSQVQAGRLMGAFF

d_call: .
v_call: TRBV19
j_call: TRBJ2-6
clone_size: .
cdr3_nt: TGTGCCAGTACGGGCGTGGCTGCTGGGGCCAACGTCCTGACTTTC
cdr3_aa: CASTGVAAGANVLTF

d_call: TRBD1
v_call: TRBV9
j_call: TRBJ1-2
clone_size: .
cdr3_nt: TGTGCCAGCAGCCCCTCCGGGACAGGGAACTATGGCTACACCTTC
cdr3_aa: CASSPSGTGNYGYTF

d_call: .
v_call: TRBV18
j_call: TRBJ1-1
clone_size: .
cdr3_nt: TGTGCCAGCTCACCAGAGAGAGAGATGAACACTGAAGCTTTCTTT
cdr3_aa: CASSPEREMNTEAFF

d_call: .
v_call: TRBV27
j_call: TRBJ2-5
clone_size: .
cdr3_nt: TGTGCCAGCAGTTTACTGGGCTATCAAGAGACCCAGTACTTC
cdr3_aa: CASSLLGYQETQYF

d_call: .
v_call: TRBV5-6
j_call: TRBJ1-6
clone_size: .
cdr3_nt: TGTGCCAGCAGCTTGGAGTTCAGGGAGAATTCACCCCTCCACTTT
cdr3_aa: CASSLEFRENSPLHF

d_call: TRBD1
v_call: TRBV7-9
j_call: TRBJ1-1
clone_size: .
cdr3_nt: TGTGCCAGCAGCTCCCTTGGGGACAGGGGGTGGGAGGACACTGAAGCTTTCTTT
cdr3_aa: CASSSLGDRGWEDTEAFF

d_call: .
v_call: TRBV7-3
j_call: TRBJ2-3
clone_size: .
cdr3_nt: TGTGCCAGCAGCTTGGGGGCTACGCAGTATTTT
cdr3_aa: CASSLGATQYF

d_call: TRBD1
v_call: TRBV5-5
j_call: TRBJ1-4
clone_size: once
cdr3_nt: TGTGCCAGCAGCTGGGACAGGGCTCGGGAAAAACTGTTTTTT
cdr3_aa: CASSWDRAREKLFF

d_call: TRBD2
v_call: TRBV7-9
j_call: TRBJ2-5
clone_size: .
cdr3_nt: TGTGCCAGCAGCCGGGCGGGGGGGGTCGGAGAGACCCAGTACTTC
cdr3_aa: CASSRAGGVGETQYF

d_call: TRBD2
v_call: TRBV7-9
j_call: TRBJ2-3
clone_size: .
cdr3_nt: TGTGCCAGCAGCCCTCCGACTAGCGGGGAAAGCACAGATACGCAGTATTTT
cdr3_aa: CASSPPTSGESTDTQYF

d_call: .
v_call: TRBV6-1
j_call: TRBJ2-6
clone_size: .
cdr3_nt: TGTGCCAGCAGTGGGAAGGTGGTACCTGGGGCCAACGTCCTGACTTTC
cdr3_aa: CASSGKVVPGANVLTF

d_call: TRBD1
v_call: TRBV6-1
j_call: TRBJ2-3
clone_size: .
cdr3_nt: TGTGCCAGCAGTGAACAGGGGGCGGATACGCAGTATTTT
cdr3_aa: CASSEQGADTQYF

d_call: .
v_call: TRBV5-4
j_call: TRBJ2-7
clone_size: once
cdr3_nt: TGTGCCAGCAGTTCCCCTTTTGGAGGGGGCAACGAGCAGTACTTC
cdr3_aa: CASSSPFGGGNEQYF

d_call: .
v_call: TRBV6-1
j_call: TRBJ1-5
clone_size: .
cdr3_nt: TGTGCCAGCAGTGAATATGGGCCAGGCCAGCAGCCCCAGCATTTT
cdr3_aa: CASSEYGPGQQPQHF

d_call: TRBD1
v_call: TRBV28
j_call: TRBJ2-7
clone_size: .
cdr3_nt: TGTGCCAGCAGCTTAGGGACAGGGGGCGCATACGAGCAGTACTTC
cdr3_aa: CASSLGTGGAYEQYF

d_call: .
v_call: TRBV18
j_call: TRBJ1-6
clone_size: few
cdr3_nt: TGTGCCAGCTCACCAAACGGGTATTCACCCCTCCACTTT
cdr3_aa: CASSPNGYSPLHF

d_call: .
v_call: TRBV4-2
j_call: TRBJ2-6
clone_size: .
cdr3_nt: TGTGCCAGCAGCCCCCGTGAGGCCTCGACCTCTGGGGCCAACGTCCTGACTTTC
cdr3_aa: CASSPREASTSGANVLTF

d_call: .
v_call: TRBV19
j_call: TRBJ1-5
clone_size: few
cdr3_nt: TGTGCCAGTAGTATTCGACCCCCCAACCACAATCAGCCCCAGCATTTT
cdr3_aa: CASSIRPPNHNQPQHF

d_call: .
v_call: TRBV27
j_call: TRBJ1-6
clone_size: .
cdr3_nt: TGTGCCAGCAGTTTAAATACGGCTAATTCACCCCTCCACTTT
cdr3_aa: CASSLNTANSPLHF

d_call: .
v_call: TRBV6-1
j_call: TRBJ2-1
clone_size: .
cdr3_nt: TGTGCCAGCAGTTATTCCGAGGGGGATGAGCAGTTCTTC
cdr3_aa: CASSYSEGDEQFF

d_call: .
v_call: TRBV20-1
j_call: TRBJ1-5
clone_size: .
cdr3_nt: TGCAGTGCTAGAGTTGGTCAGCCCCAGCATTTT
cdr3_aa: CSARVGQPQHF

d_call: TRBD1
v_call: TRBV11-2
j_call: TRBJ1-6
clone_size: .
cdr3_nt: TGTGCCAGCAGCTTAGGACAGGGGAATTCACCCCTCCACTTT
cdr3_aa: CASSLGQGNSPLHF

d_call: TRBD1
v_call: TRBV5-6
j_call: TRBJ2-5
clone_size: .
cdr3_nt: TGTGCCAGCAGCTGGAGGACAGGGTTCCAAGAGACCCAGTACTTC
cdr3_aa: CASSWRTGFQETQYF

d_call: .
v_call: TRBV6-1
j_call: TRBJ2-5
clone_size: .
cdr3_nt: TGTGCCAGCAGTGATGGTAGCCGCCGGGACCCAAAAGAGACCCAGTACTTC
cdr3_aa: CASSDGSRRDPKETQYF

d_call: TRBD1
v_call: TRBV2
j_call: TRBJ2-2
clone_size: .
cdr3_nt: TGTGCCAGCAGTGTAACCCAGGGGGACGGCACCGGGGAGCTGTTTTTT
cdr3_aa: CASSVTQGDGTGELFF

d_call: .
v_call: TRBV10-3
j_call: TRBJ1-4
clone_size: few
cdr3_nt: TGTGCCACCACCGGAGAGGGGAAAGAAAAACTGTTTTTT
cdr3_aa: CATTGEGKEKLFF

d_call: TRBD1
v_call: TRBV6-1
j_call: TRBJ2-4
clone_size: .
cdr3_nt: TGTGCCAGCAGTGGACAGGGGTGGGGGGCCAAAAACATTCAGTACTTC
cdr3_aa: CASSGQGWGAKNIQYF

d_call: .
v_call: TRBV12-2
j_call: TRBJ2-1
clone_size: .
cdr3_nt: TGTGCAAGTCGAATAGAGCCCCCCCGTGAGCAGTTCTTC
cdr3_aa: CASRIEPPREQFF

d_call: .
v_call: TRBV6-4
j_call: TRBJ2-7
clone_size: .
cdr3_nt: TGTGCCAGCAGCCCTGAGTGGAGGGGGGGATACGAGCAGTACTTC
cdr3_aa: CASSPEWRGGYEQYF

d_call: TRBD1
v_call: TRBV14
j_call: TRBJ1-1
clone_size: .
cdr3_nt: TGTGCCAGCAGCCAAGATTGGGGGCGACAGGGGGGACTATTTTCGAACACTGAAGCTTTCTTT
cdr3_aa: CASSQDWGRQGGLFSNTEAFF

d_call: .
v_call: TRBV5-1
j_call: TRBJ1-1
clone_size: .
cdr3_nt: TGCGCCAGCAGCTTGGGGGCAATGAACACTGAAGCTTTCTTT
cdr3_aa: CASSLGAMNTEAFF

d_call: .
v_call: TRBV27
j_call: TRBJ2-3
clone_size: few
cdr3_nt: TGTGCCAGCAGCCCAGGGGTCCCAGATACGCAGTATTTT
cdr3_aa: CASSPGVPDTQYF

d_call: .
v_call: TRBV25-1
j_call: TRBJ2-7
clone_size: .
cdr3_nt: TGTGCCAGCAGTGAATTAGGGACCTACGAGCAGTACTTC
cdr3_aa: CASSELGTYEQYF

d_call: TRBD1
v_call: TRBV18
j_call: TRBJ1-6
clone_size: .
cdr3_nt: TGTGCCAGCTCACCCAGGCAGGGGGCTTCACCCCTCCACTTT
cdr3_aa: CASSPRQGASPLHF

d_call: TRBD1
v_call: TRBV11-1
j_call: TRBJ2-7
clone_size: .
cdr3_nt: TGTGCCAGCAGCTTGACAGGGTCGGACGAGCAGTACTTC
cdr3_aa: CASSLTGSDEQYF

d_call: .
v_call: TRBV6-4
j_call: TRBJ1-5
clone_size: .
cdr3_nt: TGTGCCAGCAGTGAAGAGGGTGGGCAGCCCCAGCATTTT
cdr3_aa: CASSEEGGQPQHF

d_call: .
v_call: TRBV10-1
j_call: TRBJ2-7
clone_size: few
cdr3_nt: TGCGCCAGTAAATCGGGACCCTACGAGCAGTACTTC
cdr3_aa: CASKSGPYEQYF

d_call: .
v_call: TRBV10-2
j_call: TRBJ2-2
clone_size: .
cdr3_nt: TGCGCCAGCAGTGTTTCAGGCATTATCGTTCGTTCCGGGGAGCTGTTTTTT
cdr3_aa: CASSVSGIIVRSGELFF

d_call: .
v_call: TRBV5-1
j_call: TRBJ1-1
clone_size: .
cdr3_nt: TGCGCCAGCAGCTTGTCAGGGCTCAACACTGAAGCTTTCTTT
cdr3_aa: CASSLSGLNTEAFF

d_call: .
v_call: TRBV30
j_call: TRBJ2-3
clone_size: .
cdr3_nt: TGTGCCTGGAGTGGGGTGGGCGGGGAATTCACAGATACGCAGTATTTT
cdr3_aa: CAWSGVGGEFTDTQYF

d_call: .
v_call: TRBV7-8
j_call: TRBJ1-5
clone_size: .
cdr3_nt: TGTGCCAGCAGCTTAGTTTGGCAGGAGGGCAATCAGCCCCAGCATTTT
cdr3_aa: CASSLVWQEGNQPQHF

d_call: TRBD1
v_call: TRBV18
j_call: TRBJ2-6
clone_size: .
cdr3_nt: TGTGCCAGCTCACTGAAGGGACAGGGCGGCCTTGGGATCGCTGGGGCCAACGTCCTGACTTTC
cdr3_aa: CASSLKGQGGLGIAGANVLTF

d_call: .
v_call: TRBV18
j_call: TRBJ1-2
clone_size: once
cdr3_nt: TGTGCCAGCTCACAGGACACAAACGATCTTGGCTACACCTTC
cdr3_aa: CASSQDTNDLGYTF

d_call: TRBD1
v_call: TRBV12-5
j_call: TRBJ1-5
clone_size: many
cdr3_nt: TGTGCTAGTGGTTACTACTCGGACAGGGAAGGACAGCCCCAGCATTTT
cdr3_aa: CASGYYSDREGQPQHF

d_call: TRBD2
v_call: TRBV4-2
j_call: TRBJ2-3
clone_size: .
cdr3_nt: TGTGCCAGCAGCCAAGGGAGCGGGGGATCTACGCAGTATTTT
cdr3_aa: CASSQGSGGSTQYF